This entry is about one T cell receptor (beta chain). Its antigen is unidentified. This specimen belongs to a study of T cell responses to AZD1222 COVID-19 vaccine. This CDR3 is built from 16 residues. CDR1 is LNHNV and CDR2 is YYDKDF in the germline V gene (reference sequence). V was trimmed by 0 bases and J by 4 bases, leaving 16 bases between them. Sequencing was performed with immunoSEQ multiplex PCR; in TCRdb, only in-frame clones are kept and a portion is missing. The sample comprises about 100,000 clones, roughly 87% of which are singletons, and about 15% rests with the top ten. Whole-study results and caveats: Possibly, clonal diversity was underestimated; donors were largely white British and included more females.

This specimen was peripheral blood, taken on day 0 of AZD1222 vaccination. The rearrangement joins TRBV15 to TRBJ2-7, with D perhaps assigned TRBD1 or TRBD2 (5 bases each). The clonotype was recovered from an adult in good health. In DNA form, the CDR3 reads TGTGCCACCAGCAGAGATACGTTGGGGACCGGATACGAGCAGTACTTC. Its protein product is CATSRDTLGTGYEQYF. The entire variable domain, with the rest obtained from reference TRBV15 and TRBJ2-7, is as follows: DAMVIQNPRYQVTQFGKPVTLSCSQTLNHNVMYWYQQKSSQAPKLLFHYYDKDFNNEADTPDNFQSRRPNTSFCFLDIRSPGLGDTAMYLCATSRDTLGTGYEQYFGPGTRLTVT.